This T cell receptor (beta chain) emerged from a study of T cells in Graves' hyperthyroidism and ophthalmopathy. CDR3 length: 15 residues. V shed 3 bases and J shed 7 bases, with 15 bases lying between them. Germline loops: CDR1 SGHAT, CDR2 FQNNGV. TCR beta CDR3 sequences were amplified from RNA transcripts. A first-round RT-PCR of the TCR CDR3 used the HTBI primer set. Via MiXCR, TCRdb re-called the multiplex PCR reads, giving one row per CDR3 protein. The data contain 360,000 or so distinct CDR3 sequences, 13% to 15% of them singletons. Study-level points and caveats: Most thyroid-expanded clonotypes above 0.001 were also found in blood. Ophthalmopathy could be told apart from stable hyperthyroidism with a 13 V-J model.

This clonotype occurred a few times. Its antigen remains unknown. Used for diagnoses were clinical symptoms, serum thyroxine and TRAb, thyroid ultrasound and orbital computed tomography. The source of this sequence is a woman aged 55-70 years with Graves' ophthalmopathy. The chain carries TRBV11-2 and TRBJ1-4, with D perhaps matching TRBD1 (5 bases). The sequencing sample was made of blood. The CDR3 coding sequence is TGTGCCAGCAGCTTTGGGCGGGGGGGTTTTGAAAAACTGTTTTTT. Its translation is CASSFGRGGFEKLFF.